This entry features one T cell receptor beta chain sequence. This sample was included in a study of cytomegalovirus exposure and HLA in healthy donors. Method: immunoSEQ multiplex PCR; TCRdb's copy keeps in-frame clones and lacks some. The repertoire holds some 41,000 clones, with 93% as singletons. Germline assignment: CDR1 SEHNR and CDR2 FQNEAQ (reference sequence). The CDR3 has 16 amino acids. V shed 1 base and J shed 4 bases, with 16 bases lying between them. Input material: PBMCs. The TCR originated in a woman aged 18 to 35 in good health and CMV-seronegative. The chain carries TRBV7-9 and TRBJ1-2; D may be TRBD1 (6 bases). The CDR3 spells CASSLEYVGGAYGYTF. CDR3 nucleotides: TGTGCCAGCAGCTTAGAATATGTTGGGGGGGCCTATGGCTACACCTTC. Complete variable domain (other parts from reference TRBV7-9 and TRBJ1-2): DTGVSQNPRHKITKRGQNVTFRCDPISEHNRLYWYRQTLGQGPEFLTYFQNEAQLEKSRLLSDRFSAERPKGSFSTLEIQRTEQGDSAMYLCASSLEYVGGAYGYTFGSGTRLTVV.